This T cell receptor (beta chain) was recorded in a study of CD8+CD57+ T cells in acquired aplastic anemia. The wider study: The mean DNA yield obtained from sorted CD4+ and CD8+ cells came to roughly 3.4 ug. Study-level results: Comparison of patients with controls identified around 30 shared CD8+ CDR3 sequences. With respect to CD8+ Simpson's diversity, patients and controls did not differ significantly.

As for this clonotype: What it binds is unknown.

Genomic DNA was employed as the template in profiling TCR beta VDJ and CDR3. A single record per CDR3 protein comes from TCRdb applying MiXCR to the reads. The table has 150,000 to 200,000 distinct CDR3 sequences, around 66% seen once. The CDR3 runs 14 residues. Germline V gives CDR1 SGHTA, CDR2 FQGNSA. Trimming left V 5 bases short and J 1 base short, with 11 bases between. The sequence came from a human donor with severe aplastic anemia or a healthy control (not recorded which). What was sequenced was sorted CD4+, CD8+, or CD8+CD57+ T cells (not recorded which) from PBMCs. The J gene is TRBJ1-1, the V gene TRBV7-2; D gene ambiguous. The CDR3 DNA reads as TGTGCCAGCAGCCCCCCCCACAAGAACACTGAAGCTTTCTTT. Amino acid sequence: CASSPPHKNTEAFF.